These T cell receptor beta chains were read from a single sample in a study of blood T cell repertoires in COVID-19. Assay used: immunoSEQ multiplex PCR; TCRdb lists only in-frame clones, some missing. This sample carries about 290,000 clones, around four fifths of them seen once, and the ten largest clones take about 4%. The specimen was peripheral blood. The receptor source for this set is a woman aged 50 to 65 with active or convalescent COVID-19. Both conserved end residues are part of each CDR3. A D gene is named only where the DNA matches it firmly. Clone sizes are given selectively: once, few, many, or a class where the clone is expanded.

J gene,clone size,V gene,CDR3 length,D gene,CDR3 DNA,CDR3 protein
TRBJ2-5,.,TRBV9,13,.,TGTGCCAGCAGCGTAGACCCCGCGAAGACCCAGTACTTC,CASSVDPAKTQYF
TRBJ2-1,.,TRBV7-8,16,TRBD2,TGTGCCAGCAGCCCCCCCCAGCGGGAGGGCCCCAATGAGCAGTTCTTC,CASSPPQREGPNEQFF
TRBJ1-2,.,TRBV7-9,14,TRBD1,TGTGCCAGCAGCTCCCCGGGACAGTACTATGGCTACACCTTC,CASSSPGQYYGYTF
TRBJ2-2,.,TRBV5-1,18,TRBD2,TGCGCCAGCAGCCCTTCGGCTAGCGGGAACGCGAACACCGGGGAGCTGTTTTTT,CASSPSASGNANTGELFF
TRBJ2-7,many,TRBV19,15,TRBD1,TGTGCCAGTAGTATGCTCTCCAGGGGGTCCTACGAGCAGTACTTC,CASSMLSRGSYEQYF
TRBJ1-6,.,TRBV19,15,TRBD1,TGTGCCAGTAGTATATTGGGAACAGGGGATTCACCCCTCCACTTT,CASSILGTGDSPLHF
TRBJ2-1,once,TRBV4-2,18,TRBD2,TGTGCCAGCAGCCAAGGGACTAGCGGGAGGGCCCTAGTTCATGAGCAGTTCTTC,CASSQGTSGRALVHEQFF
TRBJ2-7,few,TRBV5-1,15,TRBD2,TGCGCCAGCAGCCCTAGCGGGGGAACCTCCTACGAGCAGTACTTC,CASSPSGGTSYEQYF
TRBJ1-2,once,TRBV7-9,15,TRBD1,TGTGCCAGCAGCTTAATGTTAGGGACAGCCTATGGCTACACCTTC,CASSLMLGTAYGYTF
TRBJ2-7,.,TRBV19,16,TRBD1,TGTGCCAGTAGTATCCTCCGAGGGCAGGGGGCTCAGGAGCAGTACTTC,CASSILRGQGAQEQYF
TRBJ1-2,.,TRBV27,15,.,TGTGCCAGCAGTTTATACCCGGGAAGCAACTATGGCTACACCTTC,CASSLYPGSNYGYTF
TRBJ1-5,.,TRBV18,15,.,TGTGCCAGCTCACCGAGATCAAATAGCAATCAGCCCCAGCATTTT,CASSPRSNSNQPQHF
TRBJ2-3,.,TRBV18,15,.,TGTGCCAGCTCACCAGCCGCTAGCTTCTCAGATACGCAGTATTTT,CASSPAASFSDTQYF
TRBJ2-7,once,TRBV18,14,TRBD2,TGTGCCAGCTCAGGGACTAGCGCCTCCTACGAGCAGTACTTC,CASSGTSASYEQYF
TRBJ1-2,.,TRBV29-1,13,TRBD1,TGCAGCGTTGAAGGAGGCGGACAGGGGAACTACACCTTC,CSVEGGGQGNYTF
TRBJ1-1,.,TRBV28,13,TRBD1,TGTGCCAGCAGGACAGGGGGAGACACTGAAGCTTTCTTT,CASRTGGDTEAFF
TRBJ1-2,once,TRBV12-3/TRBV12-4,12,.,TGTGCCAGCAGCCCCATCGACAGGCCGTACACCTTC,CASSPIDRPYTF
TRBJ2-1,.,TRBV9,17,TRBD2,TGTGCCAGCAGCGTGACTAGCGGGAGGTTGGGCTACAATGAGCAGTTCTTC,CASSVTSGRLGYNEQFF
TRBJ2-7,.,TRBV3-1/TRBV3-2,15,TRBD1,TGTGCCAGCAGCCAAAGCCGGGACAGGTATTACGAGCAGTACTTC,CASSQSRDRYYEQYF
TRBJ1-5,.,TRBV4-1,13,.,TGCGCCAGCAGCCCCGGAGGTGATCAGCCCCAGCATTTT,CASSPGGDQPQHF
TRBJ1-1,.,TRBV10-3,14,TRBD1,TGTGCCATCAGTGAGTCGCCAGGGGGGACTGAAGCTTTCTTT,CAISESPGGTEAFF
TRBJ2-1,once,TRBV19,15,.,TGTGCCAGTAGTATTTCGGGGAGCTCCTACAATGAGCAGTTCTTC,CASSISGSSYNEQFF
TRBJ1-6,.,TRBV5-4,15,.,TGTGCCAGCAGCTTGGGGTCCGGTTATAATTCACCCCTCCACTTT,CASSLGSGYNSPLHF
TRBJ2-7,few,TRBV7-9,16,TRBD2,TGTGCCAGCACCTTAGGTTTAGCGGGAGGGCCCTACGAGCAGTACTTC,CASTLGLAGGPYEQYF